A single sample gave rise to the 18 T cell receptor beta chains below, sequenced in a study of T cell responses to AZD1222 COVID-19 vaccine. Generated by immunoSEQ multiplex PCR, the TCRdb table keeps only in-frame clones and is missing some. The data show over 95,000 clones, just over 90% seen once. The source was peripheral blood, collected on day 0 of AZD1222 vaccination. All receptors come from an adult in good health.

The rearrangement joins TRBV18 to TRBJ1-2; D is undetermined. Trimming took off 3 bases at V and 4 bases at J, with 12 bases between the two ends. The germline V gene encodes CDR1 KGHSH and CDR2 LQKENI. This CDR3 region has 14 residues. The DNA of the CDR3 is TGTGCCAGCTCACCGACTGATCAAGGCTATGGCTACACCTTC. This encodes CASSPTDQGYGYTF.

This chain joins TRBV6-5 and TRBJ2-1; 12 nucleotides agree with TRBD2. J was trimmed by 8 bases and V by 4 bases; bases with no gene match: 6. The V gene's germline CDR1 is MNHEY and CDR2 SVGAGI. The CDR3 runs 15 residues. The CDR3 DNA reads as TGTGCCAGCAGTTTTCTAGCGGGAGGGATGGATGAGCAGTTCTTC. Translated: CASSFLAGGMDEQFF.

This clone was seen a handful of times. V usage is TRBV30 and J usage is TRBJ1-3; TRBD1 might be the D (5 bases). Trimming left V 3 bases short and J 8 bases short, with 14 bases between. Germline V gene lookup returns CDR1 GTSNPN and CDR2 SVGIG (reference sequence). CDR3 length: 13 amino acids. The CDR3 bases are TGTGCCTGGAGCTCCCAGGGAATGGACACCATATATTTT. Protein product: CAWSSQGMDTIYF.

V usage is TRBV7-2 and J usage is TRBJ2-6; D remains ambiguous. The V end was cut by 1 base, the J end by 0 bases, with 16 bases between. The CDR3 loop spans 19 amino acids. The germline gives CDR1 SGHTA, CDR2 FQGNSA. CDR3 DNA sequence: TGTGCCAGCAGCTTAGAAGGTTTCGGGCTACCCTCTGGGGCCAACGTCCTGACTTTC. This encodes CASSLEGFGLPSGANVLTF.

This chain uses TRBV2 with TRBJ1-6, with a weak D call TRBD1 (5 bases). The CDR3 sequence is 15 residues long. Trimming removed 5 bases at V and 10 bases at J, with 18 bases between. CDR1 SNHLY and CDR2 FYNNEI come from the germline V gene. The CDR3 protein is CASSYRGSSNSPLHF. DNA of the CDR3: TGTGCCAGCAGTTACCGGGGCTCGAGCAACTCACCCCTCCACTTT.

The chain employs TRBV4-1 and TRBJ2-1; unclear D gene. Trimming removed 0 bases from V and 6 bases from J, with 15 bases in between. The length of the CDR3 is 16 residues. The germline gives CDR1 MGHRA, CDR2 YSYEKL. DNA for the CDR3: TGCGCCAGCAGCCAAGATAGGGCGGCACTTCTCAATGAGCAGTTCTTC. Amino acid sequence: CASSQDRAALLNEQFF.

This chain uses TRBV30 with TRBJ2-3, with D uncertain. The CDR3 length is 12 residues. Germline V CDR1 and CDR2: GTSNPN, SVGIG (reference sequence). V lost 1 base and J 5 bases, leaving 7 bases between the germline ends. The CDR3 DNA reads as TGTGCCTGGAGTGACACCGGAGATACGCAGTATTTT. This sequence encodes CAWSDTGDTQYF.

In DNA form, the CDR3 reads TGCGCCAGCAGCGCACGACAGGGGGCGAGTGCCGGGGAGCTGTTTTTT. It is translated as CASSARQGASAGELFF. The chain combines TRBV5-1 with TRBJ2-2; 10 nucleotides match TRBD1. Germline V gene sequence: CDR1 SGHRS, CDR2 YFSETQ. Unmatched junction bases numbered 9, after V lost 4 bases and J lost 6 bases. The CDR3 has 16 residues.

The chain joins TRBV7-9 to TRBJ2-7; 8 bases fit TRBD2. The V and J ends lost 1 base and 5 bases, in that order; junction bases with no gene match: 7. From germline, CDR1 is SEHNR and CDR2 FQNEAQ (reference sequence). This CDR3 region has 15 residues. This CDR3 is CASSLGTSGLDEQYF. CDR3 in DNA: TGTGCCAGCAGCTTAGGAACTAGCGGATTAGACGAGCAGTACTTC.

The chain recombines TRBV5-1 with TRBJ2-7; D is uncertain. Germline assignment: CDR1 SGHRS and CDR2 YFSETQ. This CDR3 region has 14 residues. Between the trimmed V and J ends, which lost 1 base and 5 bases, there was a span of 13 bases. The CDR3 spells CASSLSRPRDEQYF. The CDR3 nucleotides are TGCGCCAGCAGCTTGTCCCGCCCTCGGGACGAGCAGTACTTC.

The chain recombines TRBV30 with TRBJ2-1, with TRBD1 matching over 10 bases. The CDR3 is 15 amino acids. The V segment lost 4 bases and the J segment 6 bases; nucleotides outside the gene matches: 9. Germline V CDR1 and CDR2: GTSNPN, SVGIG (reference sequence). The CDR3 sequence is CAWTRGGQGSNEQFF. Here the CDR3 DNA reads TGTGCCTGGACCCGTGGGGGACAGGGGAGCAATGAGCAGTTCTTC.

V gene TRBV19 combines with J gene TRBJ1-2, with TRBD1 matching over 7 bases. J was trimmed by 4 bases and V by 6 bases; bases with no gene match: 8. Germline lookup yields CDR1 LNHDA and CDR2 SQIVND (reference sequence). The CDR3 is made up of 14 amino acids. CDR3 loop: CASSSGQTLYGYTF. Written as DNA, the CDR3 is TGTGCCAGTAGCTCGGGACAGACCCTCTATGGCTACACCTTC.

The rearrangement joins TRBV3-1 (or the pseudogene TRBV3-2) to TRBJ2-1; 7 bases are shared with TRBD2. Germline lookup yields CDR1 LGHDT and CDR2 YNNKEL (reference sequence). The V and J ends lost 1 base and 7 bases, in that order; junction bases with no gene match: 1. There are 13 residues in the CDR3. The CDR3 loop is CASSQGGGNEQFF. The CDR3 region has the DNA TGTGCCAGCAGCCAAGGGGGGGGGAATGAGCAGTTCTTC.

V and J are TRBV10-2 and TRBJ1-2, with D possibly TRBD1 on 5 matching bases. Germline loops: CDR1 WSHSY, CDR2 SAAADI. The CDR3 length is 14 residues. V gave up 3 bases and J gave up 6 bases, with 14 bases separating them. This chain's CDR3 is CASSEVVREDGYTF. The CDR3 DNA follows: TGCGCCAGCAGTGAAGTTGTCAGGGAGGATGGCTACACCTTC.

The CDR3 here is CASSSRVDTGELFF. CDR3 nucleotide sequence: TGTGCCAGTAGTTCGCGTGTGGACACCGGGGAGCTGTTTTTT. The genes are TRBV19 and TRBJ2-2; D gene ambiguous. Looked up from germline, CDR1 is LNHDA and CDR2 is SQIVND (reference sequence). The CDR3 has 14 residues. Trimming cost V 5 bases and J 3 bases, with 10 bases left between them.

The J gene is TRBJ1-2, the V gene TRBV6-1; tentative D call: TRBD1 (5 bases). This CDR3 is built from 16 residues. The germline V and J ends were trimmed by 3 bases and 4 bases, with 18 bases remaining between them. The germline V gene encodes CDR1 MNHNS and CDR2 SASEGT. Here the CDR3 reads CASSDQGRMGGYGYTF. CDR3 coding DNA: TGTGCCAGCAGTGACCAGGGAAGGATGGGGGGCTATGGCTACACCTTC.

This clone was picked up one time. The CDR3 nucleotides are TGTGCCAGCAGCCACCTTGGCGGGGGGAATCGTAATTCACCCCTCCACTTT. Translating it yields CASSHLGGGNRNSPLHF. The chain carries TRBV3-1 (or the pseudogene TRBV3-2) and TRBJ1-6, with D possibly being TRBD1 (5 bases). The CDR3 covers 17 residues. The germline CDR1 and CDR2 sequences are LGHDT and YNNKEL (reference sequence). Trimming pared 3 bases from V and 6 bases from J, leaving 18 bases between.

This chain joins TRBV3-1 (or the pseudogene TRBV3-2) and TRBJ1-2; D is ambiguous. CDR3 size: 12 residues. Germline-derived CDR1 and CDR2 are LGHDT and YNNKEL (reference sequence). V lost 1 base and J lost 4, with 4 bases in between. CDR3 bases: TGTGCCAGCAGCCAAGCCTCCTATGGCTACACCTTC. This encodes CASSQASYGYTF.